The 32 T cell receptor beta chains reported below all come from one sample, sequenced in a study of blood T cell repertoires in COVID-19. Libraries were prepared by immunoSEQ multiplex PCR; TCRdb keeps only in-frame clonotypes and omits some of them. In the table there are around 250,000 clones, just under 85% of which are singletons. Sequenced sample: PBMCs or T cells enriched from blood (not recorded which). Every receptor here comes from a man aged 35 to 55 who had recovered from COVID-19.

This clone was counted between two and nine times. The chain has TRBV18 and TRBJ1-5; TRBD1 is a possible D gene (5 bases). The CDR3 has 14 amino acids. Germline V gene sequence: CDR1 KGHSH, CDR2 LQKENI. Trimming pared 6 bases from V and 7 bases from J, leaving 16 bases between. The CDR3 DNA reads TGTGCCAGCTCCCCGGACACGGGCCGACAGCCCCAGCATTTT. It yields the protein CASSPDTGRQPQHF.

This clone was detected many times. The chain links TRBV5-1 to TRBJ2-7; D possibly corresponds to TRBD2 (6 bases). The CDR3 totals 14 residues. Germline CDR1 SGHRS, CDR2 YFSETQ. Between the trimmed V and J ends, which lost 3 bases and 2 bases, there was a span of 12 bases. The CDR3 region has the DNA TGCGCCAGCAGCTCTGGGGACTTTCCCTACGAGCAGTACTTC. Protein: CASSSGDFPYEQYF.

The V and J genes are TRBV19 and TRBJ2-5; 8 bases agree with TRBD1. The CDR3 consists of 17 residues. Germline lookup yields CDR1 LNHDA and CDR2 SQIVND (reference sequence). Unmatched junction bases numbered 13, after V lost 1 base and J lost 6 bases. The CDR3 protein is CASSIASGQGRAKTQYF. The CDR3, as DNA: TGTGCCAGTAGTATAGCCTCAGGACAGGGAAGAGCGAAGACCCAGTACTTC.

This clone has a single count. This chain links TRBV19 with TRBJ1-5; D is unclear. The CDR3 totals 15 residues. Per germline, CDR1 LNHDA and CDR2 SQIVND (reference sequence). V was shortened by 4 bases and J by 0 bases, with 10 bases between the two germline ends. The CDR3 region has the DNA TGTGCCAGTAGTACGTCGGGGTTTAGCAATCAGCCCCAGCATTTT. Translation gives CASSTSGFSNQPQHF. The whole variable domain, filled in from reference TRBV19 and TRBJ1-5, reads DGGITQSPKYLFRKEGQNVTLSCEQNLNHDAMYWYRQDPGQGLRLIYYSQIVNDFQKGDIAEGYSVSREKKESFPLTVTSAQKNPTAFYLCASSTSGFSNQPQHFGDGTRLSIL.

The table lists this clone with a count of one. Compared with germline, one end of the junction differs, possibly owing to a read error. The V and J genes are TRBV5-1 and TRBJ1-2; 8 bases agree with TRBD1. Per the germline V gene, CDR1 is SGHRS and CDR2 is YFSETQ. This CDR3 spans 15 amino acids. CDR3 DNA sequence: TGCGCCGGCAGCTCTTTAGGACAGGGAAACTATGGCTACACCTTC. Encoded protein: CAGSSLGQGNYGYTF.

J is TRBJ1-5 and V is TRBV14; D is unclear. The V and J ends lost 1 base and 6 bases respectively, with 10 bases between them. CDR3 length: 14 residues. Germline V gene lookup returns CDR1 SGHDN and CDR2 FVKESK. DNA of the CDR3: TGTGCCAGCAGCCAAGGACGCGGTGGTCAGCCCCAGCATTTT. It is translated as CASSQGRGGQPQHF.

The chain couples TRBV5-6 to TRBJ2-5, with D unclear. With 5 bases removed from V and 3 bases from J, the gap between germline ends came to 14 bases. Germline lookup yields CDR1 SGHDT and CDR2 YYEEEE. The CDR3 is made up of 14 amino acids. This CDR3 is CASRPGRWEETQYF. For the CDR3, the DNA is TGTGCCAGCAGACCGGGTCGGTGGGAAGAGACCCAGTACTTC.

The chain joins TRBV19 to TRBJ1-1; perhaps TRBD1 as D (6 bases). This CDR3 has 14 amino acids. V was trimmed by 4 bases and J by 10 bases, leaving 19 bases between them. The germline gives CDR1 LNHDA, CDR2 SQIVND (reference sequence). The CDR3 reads CASSNDRTTTGAFF. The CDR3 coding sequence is TGTGCCAGTAGTAATGACAGGACCACTACGGGAGCTTTCTTT. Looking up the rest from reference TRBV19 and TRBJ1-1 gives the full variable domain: DGGITQSPKYLFRKEGQNVTLSCEQNLNHDAMYWYRQDPGQGLRLIYYSQIVNDFQKGDIAEGYSVSREKKESFPLTVTSAQKNPTAFYLCASSNDRTTTGAFFGQGTRLTVV.

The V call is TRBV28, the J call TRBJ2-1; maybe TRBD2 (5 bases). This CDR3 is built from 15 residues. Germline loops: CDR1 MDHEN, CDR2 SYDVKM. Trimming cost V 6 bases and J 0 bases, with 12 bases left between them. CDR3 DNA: TGTGCCAGCAGGGGAGCCGTCCTCTCCTACAATGAGCAGTTCTTC. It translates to CASRGAVLSYNEQFF.

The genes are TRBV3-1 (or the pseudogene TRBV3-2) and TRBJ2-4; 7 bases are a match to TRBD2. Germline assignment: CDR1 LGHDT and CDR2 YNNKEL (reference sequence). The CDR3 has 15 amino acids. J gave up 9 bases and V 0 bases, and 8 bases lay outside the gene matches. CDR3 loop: CASSQDALGGGIQYF. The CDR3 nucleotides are TGTGCCAGCAGCCAAGATGCACTTGGGGGGGGCATTCAGTACTTC.

The CDR3 bases are TGTGCCAGCAGTGGACAGGGGGTCTATCGCAATGGCTACACCTTC. The encoded protein is CASSGQGVYRNGYTF. The rearrangement joins TRBV28 to TRBJ1-2, with 10 bases identical to TRBD1. V lost 5 bases and J lost 6; bases outside the gene matches: 9. Germline V gene data show CDR1 as MDHEN and CDR2 as SYDVKM. This CDR3 is built from 15 residues.

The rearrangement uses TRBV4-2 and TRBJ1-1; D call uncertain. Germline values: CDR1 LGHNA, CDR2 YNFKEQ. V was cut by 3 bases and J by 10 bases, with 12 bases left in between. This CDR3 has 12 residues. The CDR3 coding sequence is TGTGCCAGCAGCCACCGTAGCGGTATAGCTTTCTTT. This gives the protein CASSHRSGIAFF.

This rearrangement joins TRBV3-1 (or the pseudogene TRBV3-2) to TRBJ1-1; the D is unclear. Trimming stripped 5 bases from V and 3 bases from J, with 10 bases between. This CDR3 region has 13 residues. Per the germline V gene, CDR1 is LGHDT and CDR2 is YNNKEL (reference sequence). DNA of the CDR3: TGTGCCAGCAGCTTACAAGGAGACACTGAAGCTTTCTTT. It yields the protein CASSLQGDTEAFF.

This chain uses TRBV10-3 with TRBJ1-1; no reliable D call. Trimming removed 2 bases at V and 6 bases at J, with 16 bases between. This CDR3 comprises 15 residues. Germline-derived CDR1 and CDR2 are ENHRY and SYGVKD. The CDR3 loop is CAISENDISRAEAFF. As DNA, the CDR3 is TGTGCCATCAGTGAGAACGACATATCGAGGGCTGAAGCTTTCTTT.

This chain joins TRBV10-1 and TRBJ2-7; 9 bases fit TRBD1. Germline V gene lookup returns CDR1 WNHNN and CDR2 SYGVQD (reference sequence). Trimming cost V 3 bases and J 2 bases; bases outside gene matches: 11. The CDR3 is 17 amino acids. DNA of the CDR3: TGCGCCAGCAGTGATACCACAGGGGGCGGGCTGACCTACGAGCAGTACTTC. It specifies CASSDTTGGGLTYEQYF.

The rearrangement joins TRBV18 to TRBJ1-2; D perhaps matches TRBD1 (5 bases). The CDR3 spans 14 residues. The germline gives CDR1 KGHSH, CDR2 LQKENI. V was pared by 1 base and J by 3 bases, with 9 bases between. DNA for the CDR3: TGTGCCAGCTCACCACTGGACACGGACTATGGCTACACCTTC. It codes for CASSPLDTDYGYTF.

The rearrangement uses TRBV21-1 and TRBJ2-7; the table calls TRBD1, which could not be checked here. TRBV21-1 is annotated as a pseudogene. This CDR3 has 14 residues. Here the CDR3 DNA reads TGTGCCAGCAGCACGCCGGGACAGGGAACCGAGCAGTACTTC. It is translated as CASSTPGQGTEQYF.

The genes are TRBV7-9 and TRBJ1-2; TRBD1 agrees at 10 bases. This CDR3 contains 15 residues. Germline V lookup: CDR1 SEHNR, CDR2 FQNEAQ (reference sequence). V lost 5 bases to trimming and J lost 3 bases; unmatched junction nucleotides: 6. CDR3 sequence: CASSQRQGADYGYTF. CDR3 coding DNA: TGTGCCAGCAGCCAACGACAGGGGGCCGACTATGGCTACACCTTC.

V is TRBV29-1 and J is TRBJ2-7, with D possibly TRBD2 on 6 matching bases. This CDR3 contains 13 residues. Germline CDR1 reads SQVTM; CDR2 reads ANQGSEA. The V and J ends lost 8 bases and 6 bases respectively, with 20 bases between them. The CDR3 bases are TGCAGCTTCATGACCGGGACTTCGGGCGAGCAGTACTTC. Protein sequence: CSFMTGTSGEQYF.

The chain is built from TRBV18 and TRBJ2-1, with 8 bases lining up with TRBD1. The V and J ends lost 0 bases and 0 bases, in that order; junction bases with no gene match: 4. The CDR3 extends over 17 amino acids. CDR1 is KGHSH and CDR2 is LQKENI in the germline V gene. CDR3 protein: CASSPPQGVSSYNEQFF. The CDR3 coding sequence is TGTGCCAGCTCACCACCACAGGGGGTGAGCTCCTACAATGAGCAGTTCTTC. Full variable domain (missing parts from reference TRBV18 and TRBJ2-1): NAGVMQNPRHLVRRRGQEARLRCSPMKGHSHVYWYRQLPEEGLKFMVYLQKENIIDESGMPKERFSAEFPKEGPSILRIQQVVRGDSAAYFCASSPPQGVSSYNEQFFGPGTRLTVL.

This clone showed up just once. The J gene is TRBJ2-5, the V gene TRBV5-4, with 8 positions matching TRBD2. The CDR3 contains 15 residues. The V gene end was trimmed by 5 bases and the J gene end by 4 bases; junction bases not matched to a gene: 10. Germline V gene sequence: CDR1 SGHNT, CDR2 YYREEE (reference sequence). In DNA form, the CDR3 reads TGTGCCAGCAGAACCGGGACGGCGGGGGGAGAGACCCAGTACTTC. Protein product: CASRTGTAGGETQYF.

CDR3 in amino acids: CASSPQIGTQYF. DNA of the CDR3: TGTGCCAGCAGCCCACAAATTGGTACGCAGTATTTT. The rearrangement links TRBV9 to TRBJ2-3; D gene ambiguous. The CDR3 sequence is 12 residues long. Germline CDR1 and CDR2: SGDLS and YYNGEE. V was shortened by 4 bases and J by 8 bases, with 11 bases between the two germline ends. The full variable domain, with the rest looked up from reference TRBV9 and TRBJ2-3, is DSGVTQTPKHLITATGQRVTLRCSPRSGDLSVYWYQQSLDQGLQFLIQYYNGEERAKGNILERFSAQQFPDLHSELNLSSLELGDSALYFCASSPQIGTQYFGPGTRLTVL.

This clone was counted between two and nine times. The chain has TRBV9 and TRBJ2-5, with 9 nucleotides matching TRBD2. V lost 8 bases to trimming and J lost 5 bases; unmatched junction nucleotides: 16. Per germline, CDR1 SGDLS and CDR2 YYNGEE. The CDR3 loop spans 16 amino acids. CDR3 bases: TGTGCCAGTTCAAAGTCACGGCTAGCGGGAACGGAGACCCAGTACTTC. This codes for CASSKSRLAGTETQYF.

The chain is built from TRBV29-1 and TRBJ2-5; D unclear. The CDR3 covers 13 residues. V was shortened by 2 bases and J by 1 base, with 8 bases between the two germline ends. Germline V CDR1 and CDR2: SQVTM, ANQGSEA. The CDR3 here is CSVEKAVQETQYF. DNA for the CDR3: TGCAGCGTTGAAAAGGCGGTCCAAGAGACCCAGTACTTC.

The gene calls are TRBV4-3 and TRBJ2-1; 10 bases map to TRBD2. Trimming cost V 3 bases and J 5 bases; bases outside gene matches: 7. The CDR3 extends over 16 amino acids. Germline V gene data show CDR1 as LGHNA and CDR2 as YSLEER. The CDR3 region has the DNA TGCGCCAGCAGCCAGGGTGTAAGCGGGGGGGACAATGAGCAGTTCTTC. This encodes CASSQGVSGGDNEQFF.

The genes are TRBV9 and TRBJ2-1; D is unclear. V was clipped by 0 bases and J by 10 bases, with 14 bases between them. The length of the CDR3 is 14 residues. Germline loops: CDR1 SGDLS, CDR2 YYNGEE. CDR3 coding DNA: TGTGCCAGCAGCGTAGTAGGTAGCTCTTGGGAGCAGTTCTTC. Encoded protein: CASSVVGSSWEQFF.

The CDR3 loop reads CATSRSPGVYSNQPQHF. The CDR3, as DNA: TGTGCCACCAGCAGATCACCAGGCGTTTATAGCAATCAGCCCCAGCATTTT. This chain uses TRBV15 with TRBJ1-5; D uncertain. Trimming stripped 2 bases from V and 0 bases from J, with 14 bases between. The CDR3 runs 17 residues. The germline V gene has CDR1 LNHNV and CDR2 YYDKDF (reference sequence). Filled out from reference TRBV15 and TRBJ1-5, the complete variable domain reads DAMVIQNPRYQVTQFGKPVTLSCSQTLNHNVMYWYQQKSSQAPKLLFHYYDKDFNNEADTPDNFQSRRPNTSFCFLDIRSPGLGDTAMYLCATSRSPGVYSNQPQHFGDGTRLSIL.

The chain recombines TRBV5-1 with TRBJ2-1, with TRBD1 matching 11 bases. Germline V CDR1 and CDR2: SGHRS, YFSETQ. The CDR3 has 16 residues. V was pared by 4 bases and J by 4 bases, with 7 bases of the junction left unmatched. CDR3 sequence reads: CASSPGQGAGYNEQFF. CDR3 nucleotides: TGCGCCAGCAGCCCCGGACAGGGGGCGGGTTACAATGAGCAGTTCTTC.

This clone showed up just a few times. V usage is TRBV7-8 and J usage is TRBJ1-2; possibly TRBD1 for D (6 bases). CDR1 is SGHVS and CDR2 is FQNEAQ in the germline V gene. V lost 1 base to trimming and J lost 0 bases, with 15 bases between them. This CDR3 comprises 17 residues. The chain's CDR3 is CASSLGGRGATNYGYTF. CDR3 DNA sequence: TGTGCCAGCAGCTTAGGGGGACGGGGGGCGACTAACTATGGCTACACCTTC.

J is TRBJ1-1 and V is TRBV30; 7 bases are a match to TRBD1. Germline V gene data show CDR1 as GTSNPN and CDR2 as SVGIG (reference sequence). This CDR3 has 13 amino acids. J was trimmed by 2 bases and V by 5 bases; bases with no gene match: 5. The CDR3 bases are TGTGCCTGGGCGGACAGGCGAAACACTGAAGCTTTCTTT. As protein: CAWADRRNTEAFF.

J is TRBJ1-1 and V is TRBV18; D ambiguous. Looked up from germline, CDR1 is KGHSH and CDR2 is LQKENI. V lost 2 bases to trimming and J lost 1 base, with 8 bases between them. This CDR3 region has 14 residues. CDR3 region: CASSPSRGNTEAFF. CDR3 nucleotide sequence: TGTGCCAGCTCACCATCGCGGGGGAACACTGAAGCTTTCTTT. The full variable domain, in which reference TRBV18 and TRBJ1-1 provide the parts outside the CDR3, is NAGVMQNPRHLVRRRGQEARLRCSPMKGHSHVYWYRQLPEEGLKFMVYLQKENIIDESGMPKERFSAEFPKEGPSILRIQQVVRGDSAAYFCASSPSRGNTEAFFGQGTRLTVV.

CDR3 residues: CASSGRNQPQHF. In nucleotides, the CDR3 is TGTGCCAGTAGCGGAAGGAATCAGCCCCAGCATTTT. V gene TRBV6-5 combines with J gene TRBJ1-5; D gene uncertain. CDR1 MNHEY and CDR2 SVGAGI come from the germline V gene. Trimming pared 9 bases from V and 4 bases from J, leaving 10 bases between. This CDR3 comprises 12 residues.